This T cell receptor beta chain was documented in a study of T cells in Graves' hyperthyroidism and ophthalmopathy. Patients were excluded because of uncontrolled infection, other autoimmune disease, pregnancy or lactation. On this clonotype itself: Its antigen is currently unknown.

The CDR3 regions of TCR beta were amplified from RNA transcripts. An initial round of RT-PCR targeting the TCR CDR3 relied on the HTBI primer set. One entry per CDR3 protein results from TCRdb running MiXCR on the multiplex PCR reads. The data contain roughly 700,000 distinct CDR3 sequences, 17% of them singletons. The germline CDR1 and CDR2 sequences are MDHEN and SYDVKM. Deletions cut 1 base from V and 4 bases from J, with 14 bases between. CDR3 length: 16 amino acids. Overall study findings and caveats: Before onset, ophthalmopathy was predicted by the model a median 6.5 months earlier.

This chain joins TRBV28 and TRBJ2-1; maybe TRBD2 (6 bases). Source material: blood. The receptor was isolated from a man in his forties or fifties with Graves' hyperthyroidism. DNA for the CDR3: TGTGCCAGCAGTTTATATATTGGGACTCTATACAATGAGCAGTTCTTC. As protein: CASSLYIGTLYNEQFF.